Sequencing of this T cell receptor beta chain was carried out in a study of T cells in Graves' hyperthyroidism and ophthalmopathy. General study results and limits: Also found in blood were most expanded thyroid clonotypes above 0.001.

Concerning this clonotype: Its antigen is not known.

Exclusions: uncontrolled infection, other autoimmune disease, pregnancy, lactation. Diagnoses were established using clinical symptoms, serum thyroxine and TRAb, thyroid ultrasound and orbital computed tomography. Germline V lookup: CDR1 LGHNA, CDR2 YSLEER. CDR3 size: 16 residues. The V gene lost 0 bases and the J gene lost 0 bases, with 12 bases spanning the gap. The source material, RNA transcripts, was used to amplify TCR beta CDR3 regions. The study used the HTBI primer set for a first-round RT-PCR of the TCR CDR3. TCRdb independently ran MiXCR on the multiplex PCR reads; one entry per CDR3 protein. The sample records 750,000 to 950,000 distinct CDR3 sequences, about 38% being singletons.

Sequencing was performed on blood. The TCR was taken from a man aged 18 to 29 with Graves' hyperthyroidism. J is TRBJ2-7 and V is TRBV4-3; D is undetermined. CDR3 amino acids: CASSQDMEPPSYEQYF. The DNA of the CDR3 is TGCGCCAGCAGCCAAGATATGGAACCTCCCTCCTACGAGCAGTACTTC.